The clone carrying this TCR beta chain was seen repeatedly, ten times or more. No antigen is known for it. The data belong to a study of T-cell reconstitution after alpha-beta-depleted transplantation in children. TCRbeta library construction was performed incorporating unique molecular identifiers. Using its own MiXCR run on the PCR reads, TCRdb lists one record per CDR3 protein. The repertoire includes approximately 250,000 distinct CDR3 sequences, about 25% of them detected once, and 2.6% sits in the top ten. This CDR3 has 14 amino acids. Germline CDR1 DFQATT, CDR2 SNEGSKA (reference sequence). The V segment lost 5 bases and the J segment 7 bases; nucleotides outside the gene matches: 7. Points from the study as a whole: Fresh T-cell production supplied most of the T-cell counts and diversity seen one year after transplant.

Sample: PBMCs, taken before TCRalphabeta/CD19-depleted stem cell transplant. This sequence originates from a girl aged 2 to 9 with Fanconi anemia, due to receive a stem cell transplant. The V gene is TRBV20-1, the J gene TRBJ2-7; 14 bases map to TRBD2. CDR3 protein: CSASGTSGSWEQYF. The CDR3 DNA follows: TGCAGTGCTTCGGGGACTAGCGGGAGTTGGGAGCAGTACTTC.